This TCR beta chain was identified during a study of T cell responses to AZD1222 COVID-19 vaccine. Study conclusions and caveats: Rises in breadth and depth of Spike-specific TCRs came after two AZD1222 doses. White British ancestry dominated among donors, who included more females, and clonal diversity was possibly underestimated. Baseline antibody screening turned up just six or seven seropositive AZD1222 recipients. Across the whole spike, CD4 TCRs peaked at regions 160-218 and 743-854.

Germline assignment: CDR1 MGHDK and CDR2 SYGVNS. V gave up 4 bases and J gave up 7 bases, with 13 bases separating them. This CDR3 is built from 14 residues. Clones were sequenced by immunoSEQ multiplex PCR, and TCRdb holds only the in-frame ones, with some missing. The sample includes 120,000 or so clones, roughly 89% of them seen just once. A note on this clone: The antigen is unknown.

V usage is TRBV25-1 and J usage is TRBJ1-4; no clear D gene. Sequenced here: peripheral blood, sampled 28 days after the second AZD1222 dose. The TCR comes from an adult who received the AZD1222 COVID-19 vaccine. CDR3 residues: CASSAYFTGEKLFF. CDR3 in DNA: TGTGCCAGCAGTGCGTACTTTACCGGTGAAAAACTGTTTTTT.